The next 29 T cell receptor beta chains were all read from a single sample in a study of T cells in Graves' hyperthyroidism and ophthalmopathy. Authors of the study amplified TCR beta CDR3 regions from RNA transcripts. TCR CDR3 regions were first amplified by RT-PCR with HTBI primers. A single record per CDR3 protein comes from TCRdb applying MiXCR to the multiplex PCR reads. The sample has a few hundred thousand distinct CDR3 sequences, about 18% seen once. Sequenced material: blood. Receptor source: a man aged 18 to 29 with Graves' ophthalmopathy.

This clonotype was seen ten or more times. CDR3 protein: CASSSPGSDEQYF. CDR3 nucleotides: TGTGCCAGCAGCTCGCCGGGGTCAGACGAGCAGTACTTC. V is TRBV7-2 and J is TRBJ2-7; TRBD2 is a possible D gene (5 bases). Germline V gene sequence: CDR1 SGHTA, CDR2 FQGNSA. Trimming took off 4 bases at V and 5 bases at J, with 12 bases between the two ends. The length of the CDR3 is 13 residues.

This clonotype was seen many times. This rearrangement joins TRBV14 to TRBJ2-7; a possible D gene is TRBD2 (5 bases). Trimming took off 0 bases at V and 2 bases at J, with 8 bases between the two ends. The CDR3 consists of 14 residues. CDR1 and CDR2 from the germline V gene are SGHDN and FVKESK. CDR3 residues: CASSQEAVTYEQYF. CDR3 coding DNA: TGTGCCAGCAGCCAAGAAGCGGTTACCTACGAGCAGTACTTC.

This clonotype was seen at least ten times. This chain joins TRBV24-1 and TRBJ2-1, with 10 bases lining up with TRBD2. Trimming at V came to 3 bases and at J to 0 bases, leaving 4 bases not matched to a gene. The CDR3 spans 17 residues. Germline V CDR1 and CDR2: KGHDR, SFDVKD. The CDR3 DNA is TGTGCCACCAGTGATAGGGTAGCGGGGGGCTCCTACAATGAGCAGTTCTTC. Amino acids: CATSDRVAGGSYNEQFF.

This clonotype showed up many times. The CDR3 DNA is TGTGCCAGCAGCACCCGGGACAGGGGCCACGAGCAGTACTTC. Translating gives CASSTRDRGHEQYF. The chain combines TRBV7-8 with TRBJ2-7, with 10 bases aligning to TRBD1. After removal of 5 bases from V and 5 bases from J, the junction contained 6 bases not matched to a gene. Germline CDR1 SGHVS, CDR2 FQNEAQ. CDR3 size: 14 residues.

In its sample, this clonotype was seen many times. The chain links TRBV12-3 or TRBV12-4 to TRBJ1-2; 7 bases map to TRBD1. V was pared by 0 bases and J by 1 base, with 2 bases of the junction left unmatched. The CDR3 is 15 residues long. For the CDR3, the DNA is TGTGCCAGCAGTTTAGCGCAGGGGGTTAACTATGGCTACACCTTC. It codes for CASSLAQGVNYGYTF.

This clonotype was seen more than once but under ten times. The genes are TRBV19 and TRBJ2-3, with TRBD1 matching over 8 bases. Germline V gene lookup returns CDR1 LNHDA and CDR2 SQIVND (reference sequence). V shed 6 bases, J shed 5 bases, and the junction held 7 bases outside the gene matches. The CDR3 is 14 amino acids. The CDR3 DNA sequence: TGTGCCAGTAGCGACAGGGGATTGGGAGATACGCAGTATTTT. It translates to CASSDRGLGDTQYF.

This clonotype appeared many times. The CDR3 loop reads CATSRDALNTEAFF. The CDR3 bases are TGTGCCACCAGCAGAGACGCTTTGAACACTGAAGCTTTCTTT. The chain has TRBV15 and TRBJ1-1; no firm D call. V was pared by 0 bases and J by 0 bases, with 5 bases between. CDR1 and CDR2 from the germline V gene are LNHNV and YYDKDF (reference sequence). The CDR3 has 14 amino acids. The full variable domain, its missing parts supplied by reference TRBV15 and TRBJ1-1, is DAMVIQNPRYQVTQFGKPVTLSCSQTLNHNVMYWYQQKSSQAPKLLFHYYDKDFNNEADTPDNFQSRRPNTSFCFLDIRSPGLGDTAMYLCATSRDALNTEAFFGQGTRLTVV.

This clonotype was seen ten or more times. The V and J genes are TRBV20-1 and TRBJ1-2, with D tentatively TRBD1 (6 bases). The CDR3 has 15 residues. Trimming left V 4 bases short and J 2 bases short, with 17 bases between. Germline V gene lookup returns CDR1 DFQATT and CDR2 SNEGSKA (reference sequence). The CDR3 loop is CSAKDRKLINYGYTF. DNA for the CDR3: TGCAGTGCTAAGGACAGAAAACTCATAAACTATGGCTACACCTTC.

This clonotype was observed at least ten times. The chain links TRBV6-1 to TRBJ2-3; the D is unclear. Trimming took off 7 bases at V and 0 bases at J, with 11 bases between the two ends. The CDR3 has 14 amino acids. CDR1 MNHNS and CDR2 SASEGT come from the germline V gene. In DNA form, the CDR3 reads TGTGCCAGCAAGGGCGGACCTAGCACAGATACGCAGTATTTT. Residues: CASKGGPSTDTQYF.

This clonotype has a handful of counts. The V and J genes are TRBV4-1 and TRBJ1-2, with no clear D. V lost 2 bases to trimming and J lost 5 bases, with 12 bases between them. Germline-derived CDR1 and CDR2 are MGHRA and YSYEKL. The CDR3 is 14 amino acids. The DNA of the CDR3 is TGCGCCAGCAGCCAATCCCGGGCCATATATGGCTACACCTTC. It is translated as CASSQSRAIYGYTF.

V gene TRBV7-6 combines with J gene TRBJ1-5; D may be TRBD1 (6 bases). V lost 5 bases and J 3 bases, leaving 14 bases between the germline ends. The CDR3 sequence is 15 residues long. CDR1 and CDR2 (germline): SGHVS, FNYEAQ. In DNA, the CDR3 is TGTGCCAGCAGCCTCGAGGGGGGGTTCAATCAGCCCCAGCATTTT. This gives the protein CASSLEGGFNQPQHF.

The J gene is TRBJ1-2, the V gene TRBV10-3, with D perhaps matching TRBD1 (5 bases). The germline V gene encodes CDR1 ENHRY and CDR2 SYGVKD. The CDR3 extends over 14 amino acids. Trimming stripped 2 bases from V and 4 bases from J, with 11 bases between. The chain's CDR3 is CAISEQWGGYGYTF. As DNA, the CDR3 is TGTGCCATCAGTGAGCAGTGGGGGGGCTATGGCTACACCTTC.

This clonotype was picked up a small number of times. V is TRBV3-1 and J is TRBJ2-5, with 8 bases matching TRBD2. V lost 4 bases to trimming and J lost 1 base; unmatched junction nucleotides: 11. The CDR3 sequence is 17 residues long. Germline V gene sequence: CDR1 LGHDT, CDR2 YNNKEL (reference sequence). The CDR3 sequence: CASSPSWVGGGQETQYF. DNA of the CDR3: TGTGCCAGCAGCCCGTCTTGGGTCGGGGGGGGCCAAGAGACCCAGTACTTC.

This clonotype came up many times. The chain carries TRBV20-1 and TRBJ1-5; possible D gene TRBD1, 5 bases. This CDR3 region has 15 residues. Germline V CDR1 and CDR2: DFQATT, SNEGSKA (reference sequence). V lost 6 bases to trimming and J lost 5 bases, with 20 bases between them. The CDR3 loop reads CSATRETGDDQPQHF. In DNA form, the CDR3 reads TGCAGTGCCACCAGGGAGACCGGGGACGATCAGCCCCAGCATTTT.

The chain couples TRBV6-1 to TRBJ2-5, with D perhaps matching TRBD1 or TRBD2 (5 bases each). Germline V lookup: CDR1 MNHNS, CDR2 SASEGT. The CDR3 sequence is 15 residues long. Trimming cost V 6 bases and J 2 bases, with 16 bases left between them. For the CDR3, the DNA is TGTGCCAGCAGCTCGGGGTTTGGGGCACAAGAGACCCAGTACTTC. Amino acids: CASSSGFGAQETQYF.

Many counts were recorded for this clonotype. This chain links TRBV28 with TRBJ1-1, with D uncertain. The V gene lost 3 bases and the J gene lost 12 bases, with 17 bases spanning the gap. The CDR3 contains 13 residues. Looked up from germline, CDR1 is MDHEN and CDR2 is SYDVKM. The CDR3 bases are TGTGCCAGCAGTTTTGCTCAAAGGGTGAAGACTTTCTTT. It yields the protein CASSFAQRVKTFF.

The sample holds many counts of this clonotype. The chain combines TRBV2 with TRBJ2-7; maybe TRBD2 (6 bases). CDR3 length: 13 amino acids. Trimming removed 6 bases from V and 2 bases from J, with 11 bases in between. CDR1 is SNHLY and CDR2 is FYNNEI in the germline V gene. The CDR3 spells CASRSWRAYEQYF. In DNA, the CDR3 is TGTGCCAGCAGGTCGTGGAGGGCCTACGAGCAGTACTTC.

This clonotype was seen more than once but under ten times. This chain connects TRBV5-6 to TRBJ1-1; 9 bases are shared with TRBD1. After removal of 4 bases from V and 0 bases from J, the junction contained 4 bases not matched to a gene. Germline V gene data show CDR1 as SGHDT and CDR2 as YYEEEE. This CDR3 has 15 residues. The CDR3 loop reads CASSRTGAMNTEAFF. The CDR3 region has the DNA TGTGCCAGCAGCCGGACAGGGGCCATGAACACTGAAGCTTTCTTT.

The chain couples TRBV7-2 to TRBJ2-1; 11 nucleotides align to TRBD2. The CDR3 runs 18 residues. J lost 8 bases, V lost 5 bases, and 17 bases had no gene match. The V gene's germline CDR1 is SGHTA and CDR2 FQGNSA. CDR3: CASSPARVAGGQSYEQFF. The CDR3 DNA follows: TGTGCCAGCAGCCCCGCGCGGGTAGCGGGAGGGCAGAGTTATGAGCAGTTCTTC.

The chain is built from TRBV5-1 and TRBJ2-2; D not certain. The CDR3 is 14 residues long. Germline values: CDR1 SGHRS, CDR2 YFSETQ. V gave up 4 bases and J gave up 3 bases, with 10 bases separating them. Here the CDR3 reads CASSPLTYTGELFF. Here the CDR3 DNA reads TGCGCCAGCAGCCCACTGACCTACACCGGGGAGCTGTTTTTT.

The sample holds many counts of this clonotype. This chain joins TRBV12-3 or TRBV12-4 and TRBJ2-1, with a possible D match to TRBD1 (6 bases). The ends were cut back, 5 bases at V and 0 bases at J, with 8 bases in the middle. This CDR3 is built from 14 residues. CDR3 amino acids: CASSVRGSYNEQFF. The CDR3 DNA is TGTGCCAGCAGTGTCAGGGGCTCCTACAATGAGCAGTTCTTC.

This clonotype has a handful of counts. The chain uses TRBV6-1 and TRBJ1-5; 10 positions match TRBD1. Germline V gene lookup returns CDR1 MNHNS and CDR2 SASEGT. The CDR3 loop spans 15 amino acids. V gave up 6 bases and J gave up 6 bases; unmatched junction bases: 8. This CDR3 is CASSDGQGGGQPQHF. The CDR3 DNA reads as TGTGCCAGCAGCGACGGACAGGGGGGGGGTCAGCCCCAGCATTTT.

The chain uses TRBV6-1 and TRBJ1-2; TRBD1 matches 8 bases. CDR3 length equals 12 residues. Per the germline V gene, CDR1 is MNHNS and CDR2 is SASEGT. Germline trimming cut 6 bases from V and 8 bases from J; bases unmatched to any gene: 5. CDR3 sequence: CASRRQGIGYTF. The CDR3 DNA reads TGTGCCAGCAGGCGACAGGGGATCGGCTACACCTTC.

A remark on this clonotype: A much larger clone is a single base away; this may be a read error. This chain joins TRBV6-1 and TRBJ2-2, with 12 bases that match TRBD2. CDR3 length: 15 amino acids. Germline V gives CDR1 MNHNS, CDR2 SASEGT. Trimming at V came to 4 bases and at J to 4 bases, leaving 1 base not matched to a gene. CDR3 residues: CASSATSGGTGELFF. CDR3 coding DNA: TGTGCCAGCAGTGCGACTAGCGGGGGCACCGGGGAGCTGTTTTTT.

This clonotype was counted many times. This sequence joins TRBV2 and TRBJ2-7, with 13 bases identical to TRBD2. The germline CDR1 and CDR2 sequences are SNHLY and FYNNEI. V dropped 8 bases and J dropped 0; count of bases not matched to a gene: 7. The CDR3 runs to 16 residues. The CDR3 spells CASGLAGATSSYEQYF. In DNA form, the CDR3 reads TGTGCCAGCGGACTAGCGGGGGCCACCAGCTCCTACGAGCAGTACTTC.

This clonotype was found many times. The chain employs TRBV2 and TRBJ1-1; the D gene is possibly TRBD1 (5 bases). Trimming shortened V by 10 bases and J by 1 base, and 19 bases separated the two germline ends. This CDR3 region has 15 residues. Germline V gene lookup returns CDR1 SNHLY and CDR2 FYNNEI. DNA of the CDR3: TGTGCCACCAAAAAAGTTGACAGATCGAACACTGAAGCTTTCTTT. This translates into CATKKVDRSNTEAFF.

Regarding this clonotype: A read error may explain this, as a much larger clone is one base away. The V gene is TRBV20-1, the J gene TRBJ2-2; D is perhaps TRBD1 (5 bases). CDR1 is DFQATT and CDR2 is SNEGSKA in the germline V gene (reference sequence). This CDR3 contains 15 residues. The CDR3, as DNA: TGCAGTGTCCTACCAATGGGGCTGAACTCCGGGGAGCTGTTTTTT. Its translation: CSVLPMGLNSGELFF.

The sample holds many counts of this clonotype. J is TRBJ2-1 and V is TRBV2, with 8 positions matching TRBD1. Germline trimming cut 6 bases from V and 5 bases from J; bases unmatched to any gene: 9. Per the germline V gene, CDR1 is SNHLY and CDR2 is FYNNEI. The CDR3 sequence is 15 residues long. The CDR3 nucleotides read TGTGCCAGCAGCACACAGGGGGTTCGGGACAATGAGCAGTTCTTC. Translating it yields CASSTQGVRDNEQFF.

The V gene is TRBV15, the J gene TRBJ1-1, with a weak D call TRBD1 (5 bases). This CDR3 comprises 14 residues. V lost 8 bases and J lost 1, with 14 bases in between. Germline V CDR1 and CDR2: LNHNV, YYDKDF (reference sequence). CDR3 in DNA: TGTGCCACCTTGGCTCCCAGGGAGAACACTGAAGCTTTCTTT. Protein product: CATLAPRENTEAFF.